This TCR beta chain was captured by sequencing in a study of cytomegalovirus exposure and HLA in healthy donors. Whole-study findings and limits: Testing in vitro showed a few CMV-associated chains specific for CMV antigens.

The primer mix had 60 Vbeta and 13 Jbeta primers. Clones were sequenced by immunoSEQ multiplex PCR, and TCRdb holds only the in-frame ones, with some missing. The sample gives around 100,000 clones, about 59% of which show up once; 3.8% is in the top ten. Germline CDR1 reads SGHRS; CDR2 reads YFSETQ. The V end lost 2 bases, the J end lost 2 bases, and 13 bases lay between the germline ends. The CDR3 covers 15 residues. About this clone: Its antigen is unidentified.

The chain couples TRBV5-1 to TRBJ1-1, with D unclear. The sequenced material came from PBMCs. This TCR came from a man aged 25 to 40 in good health and CMV-seropositive. The DNA of the CDR3 is TGCGCCAGCAGCTTTAGCGACATGGGTAACACTGAAGCTTTCTTT. It encodes CASSFSDMGNTEAFF.